The subject of this entry is one T cell receptor (beta chain). TCRdb used MiXCR to reprocess the 5' RACE reads, holding one entry per CDR3 protein. The table records 85,000 to 130,000 distinct CDR3 sequences, approximately 10% of them present only once. Germline V gene sequence: CDR1 DFQATT, CDR2 SNEGSKA (reference sequence). The CDR3 has 14 amino acids. The ends lost 5 bases at V and 7 bases at J; junction bases unmatched: 9. These data belong to a study of T-cell memory formation after mild COVID-19. The sequenced sample was PBMCs or a T cell subset sorted from them (not recorded which). The TCR comes from a man younger than 35 who had mild COVID-19 (a few samples of this study predate the infection). Cell type and time point are not known. The V call is TRBV20-1, the J call TRBJ2-1; 9 nucleotides line up with TRBD2. CDR3 protein: CSAERGSGGNEQFF. Written as DNA, the CDR3 is TGCAGTGCTGAGCGGGGTAGCGGGGGTAATGAGCAGTTCTTC.